Each of the 28 T cell receptor beta chains below was sequenced from the same sample in a study of shared clonotypes between healthy human individuals. TCRdb keeps only in-frame clones here, not all; method: immunoSEQ multiplex PCR. The table has under 1,100,000 clones, about 75% seen once. The sequenced sample consisted of memory CD4+ T cells sorted from blood. Specified subset: CD45RA-negative fraction. Receptors were obtained from a man aged 18 to 30 in good health.

The chain recombines TRBV12-2 with TRBJ1-6; the table's D gene call, TRBD1, was not cross checked with the DNA. TRBV12-2 is annotated as a pseudogene. CDR3 size: 14 residues. The CDR3 nucleotides read TGTGCAAGTCGCTTTAGTCAGGTAAGTTCACCCCTCCACTTT. Translation gives CASRFSQVSSPLHF.

This clone was detected only a few times. The J gene is TRBJ2-3, the V gene TRBV7-6, with D unclear. The V gene's germline CDR1 is SGHVS and CDR2 FNYEAQ. V lost 4 bases, J lost 0 bases, and 5 bases lay in between. CDR3 length: 13 amino acids. CDR3 in DNA: TGTGCCAGCAGCTGGGCTAGCACAGATACGCAGTATTTT. This gives the protein CASSWASTDTQYF.

This sequence joins TRBV28 and TRBJ2-1, with D perhaps matching TRBD1 or TRBD2 (5 bases each). V gave up 3 bases and J gave up 0 bases, with 12 bases separating them. Looked up from germline, CDR1 is MDHEN and CDR2 is SYDVKM. CDR3 length: 16 amino acids. The CDR3 is CASSFPEGSSYNEQFF. The CDR3 DNA reads TGTGCCAGCAGTTTTCCCGAGGGGAGCTCCTACAATGAGCAGTTCTTC.

This clone was found once. V gene TRBV18 combines with J gene TRBJ2-7, with a weak D call TRBD2 (6 bases). The germline V and J ends were trimmed by 2 bases and 6 bases, with 14 bases remaining between them. This CDR3 is 14 amino acids long. The germline gives CDR1 KGHSH, CDR2 LQKENI. The CDR3 here is CASSPGTSRAEQYF. CDR3 DNA: TGTGCCAGCTCACCAGGGACTTCGCGGGCCGAGCAGTACTTC.

This chain connects TRBV28 to TRBJ1-2, with D tentatively TRBD1 (5 bases). The CDR3 extends over 13 amino acids. The V gene lost 7 bases and the J gene lost 2 bases, with 11 bases spanning the gap. The V gene's germline CDR1 is MDHEN and CDR2 SYDVKM. CDR3 region: CASIRRGNYGYTF. The CDR3 DNA follows: TGTGCCAGCATTCGGCGGGGGAACTATGGCTACACCTTC.

The rearrangement joins TRBV27 to TRBJ2-6; D gene ambiguous. CDR1 is MNHEY and CDR2 is SMNVEV in the germline V gene (reference sequence). V lost 2 bases to trimming and J lost 2 bases, with 4 bases between them. The CDR3 runs to 14 residues. CDR3 region: CASSLGPGANVLTF. The CDR3 DNA reads as TGTGCCAGCAGTTTAGGTCCTGGGGCCAACGTCCTGACTTTC.

The chain recombines TRBV5-4 with TRBJ1-1; D is undetermined. The CDR3 loop spans 15 amino acids. Trimming took off 0 bases at V and 1 base at J, with 10 bases between the two ends. Germline CDR1 SGHNT, CDR2 YYREEE (reference sequence). As DNA, the CDR3 is TGTGCCAGCAGCTTGGAGGTCGGACGGAACACTGAAGCTTTCTTT. This translates into CASSLEVGRNTEAFF.

The chain recombines TRBV6-6 with TRBJ2-7, with 13 bases that match TRBD2. This CDR3 is built from 15 residues. Unmatched junction bases numbered 4, after V lost 6 bases and J lost 2 bases. Germline-derived CDR1 and CDR2 are MNHNY and SVGAGI (reference sequence). The CDR3 nucleotides are TGTGCCAGCAGGAGAGGGACTAGCGGGACCTACGAGCAGTACTTC. This gives the protein CASRRGTSGTYEQYF.

This chain uses TRBV4-2 with TRBJ2-6; D might be TRBD1 (6 bases). V gave up 3 bases and J gave up 1 base, with 10 bases separating them. Germline assignment: CDR1 LGHNA and CDR2 YNFKEQ. The CDR3 consists of 16 residues. The CDR3 DNA sequence: TGTGCCAGCAGCCAGCCCGACAGGTCTGGGGCCAACGTCCTGACTTTC. Encoded protein: CASSQPDRSGANVLTF.

The CDR3: CASSLTAFSNQPQHF. DNA for the CDR3: TGTGCCAGCAGTTTAACAGCCTTTAGCAATCAGCCCCAGCATTTT. The V call is TRBV6-5, the J call TRBJ1-5, with D hard to call. V was clipped by 4 bases and J by 0 bases, with 10 bases between them. Germline-derived CDR1 and CDR2 are MNHEY and SVGAGI. CDR3 length equals 15 residues.

V usage is TRBV7-2 and J usage is TRBJ2-7; D gene uncertain. This CDR3 comprises 13 residues. The V and J ends lost 3 bases and 5 bases respectively, with 11 bases between them. Germline CDR1 reads SGHTA; CDR2 reads FQGNSA. The CDR3, as DNA: TGTGCCAGCAGCTTCCGCCACGGAGACGAGCAGTACTTC. Amino acid sequence: CASSFRHGDEQYF.

The chain joins TRBV27 to TRBJ2-6, with D unclear. The CDR3 is made up of 14 amino acids. With 10 bases removed from V and 0 bases from J, the gap between germline ends came to 10 bases. Germline V CDR1 and CDR2: MNHEY, SMNVEV (reference sequence). In DNA, the CDR3 is TGTGCCACGTCACCCAGCTCTGGGGCCAACGTCCTGACTTTC. This encodes CATSPSSGANVLTF.

This chain uses TRBV6-5 with TRBJ1-1, with D possibly being TRBD1 (5 bases). The CDR3 runs to 14 residues. V gave up 8 bases and J gave up 6 bases, with 19 bases separating them. The germline V gene encodes CDR1 MNHEY and CDR2 SVGAGI. Written as DNA, the CDR3 is TGTGCCAGCGCCTACCGGAGGGGTAACGCTGAAGCTTTCTTT. Translating gives CASAYRRGNAEAFF.

The rearrangement links TRBV6-6 to TRBJ2-7; D possibly corresponds to TRBD2 (6 bases). The CDR3 is 15 amino acids. The V end lost 2 bases, the J end lost 2 bases, and 13 bases lay between the germline ends. From germline, CDR1 is MNHNY and CDR2 SVGAGI (reference sequence). The CDR3 DNA reads TGTGCCAGCAGTTACAGGGAGACGGGGGCCTACGAGCAGTACTTC. Protein sequence: CASSYRETGAYEQYF.

The chain joins TRBV6-1 to TRBJ2-3, with D possibly being TRBD1 or TRBD2 (5 bases each). CDR1 is MNHNS, CDR2 SASEGT, per germline. Trimming took 0 bases from V and 5 from J, leaving 15 bases between them. CDR3 size: 16 residues. In DNA, the CDR3 is TGTGCCAGCAGTGAAGCGAGGGCAGGGAGTCTAGATACGCAGTATTTT. Encoded protein: CASSEARAGSLDTQYF.

The rearrangement links TRBV15 to TRBJ2-7; TRBD2 matches 9 bases. Germline CDR1 is LNHNV and CDR2 is YYDKDF (reference sequence). V lost 5 bases, J lost 4 bases, and 6 bases stayed unmatched. There are 14 residues in the CDR3. CDR3 residues: CATSAGGRTYEQYF. The CDR3 nucleotides are TGTGCCACCAGCGCGGGGGGGCGTACGTACGAGCAGTACTTC.

The CDR3 sequence: CASSMVGGVGATDTQYF. The CDR3 DNA reads TGTGCCAGTAGTATGGTAGGAGGGGTTGGCGCCACAGATACGCAGTATTTT. The chain employs TRBV19 and TRBJ2-3; TRBD2 might be the D (6 bases). From germline, CDR1 is LNHDA and CDR2 SQIVND (reference sequence). The ends were cut back, 3 bases at V and 2 bases at J, with 18 bases in the middle. This CDR3 is built from 17 residues.

The chain joins TRBV28 to TRBJ2-7; D not certain. The CDR3 covers 14 residues. Germline assignment: CDR1 MDHEN and CDR2 SYDVKM. Trimming took off 3 bases at V and 1 base at J, with 10 bases between the two ends. The CDR3 is CASSFPTVSYEQYF. The CDR3 bases are TGTGCCAGCAGTTTCCCCACGGTTTCCTACGAGCAGTACTTC.

This chain connects TRBV12-5 to TRBJ1-1; 7 bases align to TRBD1. The germline CDR1 and CDR2 sequences are LGHNT and FRNRAP. This CDR3 is 17 amino acids long. The V segment lost 0 bases and the J segment 4 bases; nucleotides outside the gene matches: 11. The CDR3 is CASGLVVSTGKGTEAFF. For the CDR3, the DNA is TGTGCTAGTGGTTTGGTAGTTTCGACAGGGAAGGGCACTGAAGCTTTCTTT.

The V gene is TRBV7-2, the J gene TRBJ2-5; 8 bases align to TRBD2. Germline assignment: CDR1 SGHTA and CDR2 FQGNSA. The length of the CDR3 is 13 residues. Unmatched junction bases numbered 2, after V lost 4 bases and J lost 4 bases. This CDR3 is CASSSGLAETQYF. CDR3 coding DNA: TGTGCCAGCAGCTCCGGACTAGCAGAGACCCAGTACTTC.

The chain carries TRBV27 and TRBJ1-2, with D maybe TRBD1 (5 bases). The germline gives CDR1 MNHEY, CDR2 SMNVEV (reference sequence). The ends were cut back, 0 bases at V and 4 bases at J, with 12 bases in the middle. This CDR3 contains 15 residues. The CDR3 coding sequence is TGTGCCAGCAGTTTATCCGAGGGGAGTGCCTATGGCTACACCTTC. This translates into CASSLSEGSAYGYTF.

The rearrangement links TRBV18 to TRBJ1-4, with D unresolved. The CDR3 sequence is 14 residues long. The germline CDR1 and CDR2 sequences are KGHSH and LQKENI. V was clipped by 3 bases and J by 8 bases, with 13 bases between them. CDR3 sequence (DNA): TGTGCCAGCTCACCCGGGCAGGTCCGGGAAAAACTGTTTTTT. Protein: CASSPGQVREKLFF.

The genes are TRBV27 and TRBJ1-4; TRBD1 matches at 7 bases. V lost 5 bases to trimming and J lost 3 bases; unmatched junction nucleotides: 0. Germline assignment: CDR1 MNHEY and CDR2 SMNVEV (reference sequence). CDR3 length: 13 residues. CDR3 nucleotide sequence: TGTGCCAGCAGTGGGACAGCTAATGAAAAACTGTTTTTT. Its translation is CASSGTANEKLFF. The variable domain in full, completed from reference TRBV27 and TRBJ1-4, reads EAQVTQNPRYLITVTGKKLTVTCSQNMNHEYMSWYRQDPGLGLRQIYYSMNVEVTDKGDVPEGYKVSRKEKRNFPLILESPSPNQTSLYFCASSGTANEKLFFGSGTQLSVL.

Many counts were recorded for this clone. This chain connects TRBV6-1 to TRBJ2-6, with TRBD1 identical over 8 bases. The CDR3 consists of 17 residues. The germline gives CDR1 MNHNS, CDR2 SASEGT. V trimming: 4 bases; J trimming: 0 bases; junction bases outside the gene matches: 5. As DNA, the CDR3 is TGTGCCAGCAGTGGACAGGGGAGACTCTCTGGGGCCAACGTCCTGACTTTC. This gives the protein CASSGQGRLSGANVLTF.

The V and J genes are TRBV10-3 and TRBJ1-5, with D possibly being TRBD1 (6 bases). V lost 5 bases to trimming and J lost 5 bases, with 16 bases between them. The CDR3 is 15 residues long. Germline V gives CDR1 ENHRY, CDR2 SYGVKD. The CDR3 DNA sequence: TGTGCCATCAGTCCATCCCCGGACAGCCATCAGCCCCAGCATTTT. This gives the protein CAISPSPDSHQPQHF.

This clone was detected only a few times. Within the sample, other DNA sequences also encode this same CDR3. The chain links TRBV19 to TRBJ1-1; D perhaps matches TRBD1 (6 bases). The CDR3 is 13 residues long. Trimming removed 7 bases at V and 3 bases at J, with 12 bases between. Germline loops: CDR1 LNHDA, CDR2 SQIVND (reference sequence). The CDR3 region is CASTLYRDTEAFF. The CDR3 DNA reads as TGTGCCAGTACCCTATACAGGGACACTGAAGCTTTCTTT.

This clone was recorded a few times. Other DNA variants within this sample encode the same CDR3. The rearrangement uses TRBV5-1 and TRBJ2-5; 7 nucleotides agree with TRBD2. The length of the CDR3 is 14 residues. V shed 3 bases, J shed 1 base, and the junction held 3 bases outside the gene matches. Per the germline V gene, CDR1 is SGHRS and CDR2 is YFSETQ. The CDR3 nucleotides are TGCGCCAGCAGCTGGGGGGGGTCCCAAGAGACCCAGTACTTC. Amino acid sequence: CASSWGGSQETQYF. The variable domain in full, with the rest retrieved from reference TRBV5-1 and TRBJ2-5, is KAGVTQTPRYLIKTRGQQVTLSCSPISGHRSVSWYQQTPGQGLQFLFEYFSETQRNKGNFPGRFSGRQFSNSRSEMNVSTLELGDSALYLCASSWGGSQETQYFGPGTRLLVL.

V is TRBV5-4 and J is TRBJ2-5; D possibly corresponds to TRBD1 (5 bases). Between the trimmed V and J ends, which lost 3 bases and 2 bases, there was a span of 8 bases. From germline, CDR1 is SGHNT and CDR2 YYREEE (reference sequence). CDR3 size: 13 residues. DNA of the CDR3: TGTGCCAGCAGCTCCCAGGGACAAGAGACCCAGTACTTC. Translating it yields CASSSQGQETQYF.